This TCR beta chain was found in a study of cytomegalovirus exposure and HLA in healthy donors. V shed 6 bases and J shed 8 bases, with 13 bases lying between them. CDR3 length: 11 residues. Germline values: CDR1 SQVTM, CDR2 ANQGSEA. With 60 Vbeta and 13 Jbeta primers, the PCR was carried out. Profiling relied on immunoSEQ multiplex PCR, and the TCRdb table lists in-frame clones only, not all of them. Of 150,000 to 200,000 clones detected, about 70% appear once; the ten largest clones hold 1.5% to 2%. In this sample, this clone turned up a few times. The TCR comes from a woman younger than 45 in good health and CMV-seronegative. The chain is built from TRBV29-1 and TRBJ1-2; TRBD1 is a possible D gene (6 bases). Source material: PBMCs. CDR3 DNA sequence: TGCAGCGTGAGGGGGGGTGAGGGCTACACCTTC. It is translated as CSVRGGEGYTF. Looking up the rest from reference TRBV29-1 and TRBJ1-2 gives the full variable domain: SAVISQKPSRDICQRGTSLTIQCQVDSQVTMMFWYRQQPGQSLTLIATANQGSEATYESGFVIDKFPISRPNLTFSTLTVSNMSPEDSSIYLCSVRGGEGYTFGSGTRLTVV.